The 28 T cell receptor beta chains presented below share a single source sample, sequenced in a study of blood T cell repertoires in COVID-19. Sequenced by immunoSEQ multiplex PCR; TCRdb stores in-frame clones only, minus some. This table holds more than 400,000 clones, about nine tenths found once. Sequencing input: PBMCs or T cells enriched from blood (not recorded which). The source of these receptors is a man younger than 35 who had recovered from COVID-19.

This chain uses TRBV14 with TRBJ1-2; D ambiguous. Trimming took 6 bases from V and 7 from J, leaving 12 bases between them. The CDR3 has 12 residues. Germline lookup yields CDR1 SGHDN and CDR2 FVKESK. As DNA, the CDR3 is TGTGCCAGCAGGTCGGGAGTTAGTGGCTACACCTTC. Encoded protein: CASRSGVSGYTF.

V usage is TRBV5-1 and J usage is TRBJ2-2; 7 bases line up with TRBD2. Germline-derived CDR1 and CDR2 are SGHRS and YFSETQ. CDR3 size: 15 residues. The V segment lost 4 bases and the J segment 2 bases; nucleotides outside the gene matches: 5. CDR3: CASSPGGTNTGELFF. The CDR3, as DNA: TGCGCCAGCAGCCCCGGGGGGACCAACACCGGGGAGCTGTTTTTT.

The chain joins TRBV2 to TRBJ2-1; 9 nucleotides line up with TRBD2. CDR3 length: 15 residues. V lost 2 bases to trimming and J lost 6 bases; unmatched junction nucleotides: 5. Germline values: CDR1 SNHLY, CDR2 FYNNEI. CDR3 region: CASSELAGSFNEQFF. The DNA for the CDR3 is TGTGCCAGCAGTGAACTAGCGGGGAGTTTCAATGAGCAGTTCTTC.

J is TRBJ2-1 and V is TRBV3-1 (or the pseudogene TRBV3-2); D is ambiguous. Germline assignment: CDR1 LGHDT and CDR2 YNNKEL (reference sequence). The CDR3 consists of 13 residues. V lost 8 bases and J 0 bases, leaving 8 bases between the germline ends. The CDR3 loop is CASAAVSYNEQFF. The CDR3 DNA is TGTGCCAGCGCGGCGGTCTCCTACAATGAGCAGTTCTTC.

V is TRBV28 and J is TRBJ1-4, with D possibly being TRBD1 (5 bases). CDR3 length: 15 residues. Germline V gene sequence: CDR1 MDHEN, CDR2 SYDVKM. V shed 5 bases and J shed 6 bases, with 16 bases lying between them. The CDR3 DNA is TGTGCCAGCAGTATGACGACAGTGGCGCATGAAAAACTGTTTTTT. Its translation is CASSMTTVAHEKLFF. The full variable domain, rest sourced from reference TRBV28 and TRBJ1-4, is DVKVTQSSRYLVKRTGEKVFLECVQDMDHENMFWYRQDPGLGLRLIYFSYDVKMKEKGDIPEGYSVSREKKERFSLILESASTNQTSMYLCASSMTTVAHEKLFFGSGTQLSVL.

The chain recombines TRBV15 with TRBJ2-7; the match to TRBD2 covers 7 bases. CDR3 length equals 16 residues. Germline CDR1 reads LNHNV; CDR2 reads YYDKDF (reference sequence). The ends lost 9 bases at V and 2 bases at J; junction bases unmatched: 16. The CDR3 coding sequence is TGTGCCACTCCAATACAGCGGGGCCCTAGGGCCTACGAGCAGTACTTC. Amino acids: CATPIQRGPRAYEQYF.

The V gene is TRBV6-5, the J gene TRBJ1-1; no firm D call. The CDR3 covers 13 residues. The germline gives CDR1 MNHEY, CDR2 SVGAGI. V was clipped by 6 bases and J by 5 bases, with 13 bases between them. The CDR3 nucleotides read TGTGCCAGCAGCTTGGATGGAGGAACTGAAGCTTTCTTT. Amino acids: CASSLDGGTEAFF.

The rearrangement links TRBV7-9 to TRBJ1-1, with D uncertain. Trimming removed 5 bases at V and 4 bases at J, with 8 bases between. CDR3 length equals 12 residues. Looked up from germline, CDR1 is SEHNR and CDR2 is FQNEAQ (reference sequence). The DNA for the CDR3 is TGTGCCAGCAGCCCAGGAGGCACTGAAGCTTTCTTT. Translation gives CASSPGGTEAFF.

In its sample, this clone was seen once. The chain combines TRBV5-6 with TRBJ1-3; D remains ambiguous. Germline V gene data show CDR1 as SGHDT and CDR2 as YYEEEE. The CDR3 length is 15 residues. The V and J ends lost 4 bases and 0 bases respectively, with 11 bases between them. The CDR3 reads CASSATVVSGNTIYF. DNA of the CDR3: TGTGCCAGCAGCGCCACAGTAGTCTCTGGAAACACCATATATTTT.

This chain connects TRBV28 to TRBJ1-2; 9 bases map to TRBD1. This CDR3 comprises 16 residues. V was pared by 5 bases and J by 4 bases, with 11 bases of the junction left unmatched. Germline values: CDR1 MDHEN, CDR2 SYDVKM. The CDR3 loop reads CASSKIQGANRYGYTF. As DNA, the CDR3 is TGTGCCAGCAGTAAGATACAGGGGGCCAATCGCTATGGCTACACCTTC.

This clone was detected only a few times. The chain employs TRBV6-6 and TRBJ1-1, with D hard to call. The CDR3 loop spans 17 amino acids. The ends were cut back, 5 bases at V and 4 bases at J, with 23 bases in the middle. Per the germline V gene, CDR1 is MNHNY and CDR2 is SVGAGI (reference sequence). CDR3 nucleotide sequence: TGTGCCAGCAGTCACAAAATATTCCCAGACGAGGGCACTGAAGCTTTCTTT. This translates into CASSHKIFPDEGTEAFF.

CDR3 loop: CASSQERLAATDTQYF. CDR3 nucleotides: TGTGCCAGCAGCCAAGAACGGCTAGCGGCCACAGATACGCAGTATTTT. V and J are TRBV3-1 (or the pseudogene TRBV3-2) and TRBJ2-3, with 7 positions matching TRBD2. Germline values: CDR1 LGHDT, CDR2 YNNKEL (reference sequence). The CDR3 has 16 residues. Trimming took 0 bases from V and 2 from J; bases not matched to a gene: 5.

This chain uses TRBV10-1 with TRBJ2-3, with D possibly matching TRBD1 (5 bases). Between the trimmed V and J ends, which lost 5 bases and 6 bases, there was a span of 12 bases. Germline assignment: CDR1 WNHNN and CDR2 SYGVQD (reference sequence). The CDR3 is 13 amino acids. Here the CDR3 reads CASSRQPGDTQYF. As DNA, the CDR3 is TGCGCCAGCAGTAGACAGCCGGGTGATACGCAGTATTTT.

The table lists this clone with a count of one. The CDR3 nucleotides are TGTGCCAGCAGTTCGCGAGCGAACACTGAAGCTTTCTTT. The encoded protein is CASSSRANTEAFF. The chain couples TRBV12-3 or TRBV12-4 to TRBJ1-1, with D hard to call. The CDR3 loop spans 13 amino acids. V was trimmed by 4 bases and J by 1 base, leaving 7 bases between them.

The V call is TRBV5-1, the J call TRBJ2-2; no clear D. Germline CDR1 is SGHRS and CDR2 is YFSETQ. This CDR3 is 14 amino acids long. Trimming took off 2 bases at V and 6 bases at J, with 11 bases between the two ends. The CDR3 reads CASSFERGPGELFF. CDR3 coding DNA: TGCGCCAGCAGCTTCGAGAGAGGCCCCGGGGAGCTGTTTTTT.

CDR3 protein: CASGSTGLTYNEQFF. CDR3 nucleotide sequence: TGTGCCAGCGGATCAACAGGGCTTACCTACAATGAGCAGTTCTTC. The J gene is TRBJ2-1, the V gene TRBV3-1 (or the pseudogene TRBV3-2), with a possible D match to TRBD1 (6 bases). The V end was cut by 8 bases, the J end by 2 bases, with 16 bases between. The germline V gene has CDR1 LGHDT and CDR2 YNNKEL (reference sequence). CDR3 length equals 15 residues.

This chain links TRBV5-1 with TRBJ2-7; the match to TRBD1 covers 10 bases. V lost 4 bases to trimming and J lost 2 bases; unmatched junction nucleotides: 9. From germline, CDR1 is SGHRS and CDR2 YFSETQ. The CDR3 is 16 residues long. CDR3 amino acids: CASSLSPGQGAYEQYF. The CDR3 DNA sequence: TGCGCCAGCAGCCTTTCCCCTGGACAGGGGGCCTACGAGCAGTACTTC.

The V gene is TRBV19, the J gene TRBJ1-1; D may be TRBD1 (5 bases). This CDR3 region has 11 residues. The V gene lost 5 bases and the J gene lost 11 bases, with 12 bases spanning the gap. The germline gives CDR1 LNHDA, CDR2 SQIVND (reference sequence). The CDR3 here is CASSSSGKAFF. The CDR3 DNA reads TGTGCCAGTAGTTCGTCAGGGAAGGCTTTCTTT.

This clone was found a few times. The chain combines TRBV28 with TRBJ2-1, with 13 positions matching TRBD2. V gave up 1 base and J gave up 7 bases; unmatched junction bases: 4. The CDR3 length is 16 residues. Germline CDR1 reads MDHEN; CDR2 reads SYDVKM. For the CDR3, the DNA is TGTGCCAGCAGTTTATTGGGACTAGCGGGAATAAATGAGCAGTTCTTC. Its protein is CASSLLGLAGINEQFF.

The gene calls are TRBV5-4 and TRBJ1-2; D might be TRBD1 (5 bases). CDR1 and CDR2 from the germline V gene are SGHNT and YYREEE (reference sequence). V was shortened by 4 bases and J by 3 bases, with 22 bases between the two germline ends. This CDR3 spans 17 amino acids. CDR3 in amino acids: CASSPSDSNFFYYGYTF. The DNA for the CDR3 is TGTGCCAGCAGCCCGTCAGACAGCAATTTCTTCTACTATGGCTACACCTTC.

The CDR3 region is CAWSRGGVNQPQHF. For the CDR3, the DNA is TGTGCCTGGAGTCGAGGTGGAGTCAATCAGCCCCAGCATTTT. The chain recombines TRBV30 with TRBJ1-5; no definite D call. In germline, CDR1 is GTSNPN, CDR2 SVGIG (reference sequence). Between the trimmed V and J ends, which lost 2 bases and 3 bases, there was a span of 11 bases. The CDR3 extends over 14 amino acids.

A single count supports this clone. V usage is TRBV3-1 (or the pseudogene TRBV3-2) and J usage is TRBJ1-3, with D perhaps TRBD1 (5 bases). Trimming removed 4 bases at V and 2 bases at J, with 12 bases between. The CDR3 sequence is 15 residues long. Germline V gene data show CDR1 as LGHDT and CDR2 as YNNKEL (reference sequence). CDR3 residues: CASSRTGVAGNTIYF. The CDR3 DNA follows: TGTGCCAGCAGCCGAACGGGGGTGGCTGGAAACACCATATATTTT.

This rearrangement joins TRBV4-1 to TRBJ2-2, with 7 nucleotides matching TRBD2. V lost 3 bases to trimming and J lost 2 bases; unmatched junction nucleotides: 3. This CDR3 has 15 residues. CDR1 and CDR2 (germline): MGHRA, YSYEKL. The CDR3 loop reads CASSHRAGNTGELFF. CDR3 coding DNA: TGCGCCAGCAGCCACCGAGCGGGAAACACCGGGGAGCTGTTTTTT.

The chain couples TRBV27 to TRBJ2-1; 7 bases are shared with TRBD1. This CDR3 is 14 amino acids long. The trim removed 2 bases at V and 7 bases at J, leaving 5 bases unmatched. The germline V gene has CDR1 MNHEY and CDR2 SMNVEV (reference sequence). CDR3 in amino acids: CASSLGTVGNEQFF. The DNA of the CDR3 is TGTGCCAGCAGTTTAGGGACAGTCGGGAATGAGCAGTTCTTC.

The chain carries TRBV6-6 and TRBJ2-3; D not resolved. CDR1 is MNHNY and CDR2 is SVGAGI in the germline V gene (reference sequence). There are 14 residues in the CDR3. V lost 2 bases and J lost 0, with 6 bases in between. The CDR3 is CASSYGRSTDTQYF. DNA for the CDR3: TGTGCCAGCAGTTACGGTCGGAGCACAGATACGCAGTATTTT.

The rearrangement uses TRBV7-8 and TRBJ2-3, with D tentatively TRBD2 (6 bases). CDR1 is SGHVS, CDR2 FQNEAQ, per germline. V was trimmed by 3 bases and J by 4 bases, leaving 8 bases between them. This CDR3 spans 13 amino acids. The CDR3 loop is CASSFRGADTQYF. The CDR3, as DNA: TGTGCCAGCAGCTTCCGCGGGGCAGATACGCAGTATTTT.

Notes on this clone: A junction boundary mismatches the germline segment, possibly from a read error. The chain uses TRBV7-3 and TRBJ1-2; the match to TRBD1 covers 12 bases. Germline values: CDR1 SGHTA, CDR2 FQGTGA. This CDR3 has 13 amino acids. The CDR3 coding sequence is TGTGCCAGCAGCATCCAGGGACAGGGGGCAAGCAGCTTC. Translation: CASSIQGQGASSF.

V usage is TRBV19 and J usage is TRBJ2-5; weak D call: TRBD2 (6 bases). The germline gives CDR1 LNHDA, CDR2 SQIVND (reference sequence). There are 16 residues in the CDR3. Trimming left V 5 bases short and J 8 bases short, with 24 bases between. CDR3 DNA sequence: TGTGCCAGTAGTCTCTTCTCCGGGACTTCTGAGGGAACCCAGTACTTC. Amino acid sequence: CASSLFSGTSEGTQYF. Using reference TRBV19 and TRBJ2-5 for the parts outside the CDR3, the full variable domain is DGGITQSPKYLFRKEGQNVTLSCEQNLNHDAMYWYRQDPGQGLRLIYYSQIVNDFQKGDIAEGYSVSREKKESFPLTVTSAQKNPTAFYLCASSLFSGTSEGTQYFGPGTRLLVL.